This T cell receptor beta chain originates from a study of cytomegalovirus exposure and HLA in healthy donors. The PCR used 60 Vbeta and 13 Jbeta primers. Produced via immunoSEQ multiplex PCR; TCRdb's table is partial and in-frame only. The sample lists fewer than 150,000 clones, 65% to 90% occurring once. Notes on this clone: Its antigen is not known.

V lost 0 bases and J 0 bases, leaving 15 bases between the germline ends. This CDR3 has 17 amino acids. Looked up from germline, CDR1 is GTSNPN and CDR2 is SVGIG (reference sequence). General study findings and limits: Later analysis identified several of the most significant clusters that appeared linked to common viral pathogens.

The receptor was derived from a female donor in good health and CMV-seronegative. The sample comprised PBMCs. V is TRBV30 and J is TRBJ1-3; D gene ambiguous. Here the CDR3 reads CAWSVIHVPGSGNTIYF. Here the CDR3 DNA reads TGTGCCTGGAGTGTAATCCACGTGCCGGGCTCTGGAAACACCATATATTTT.